These 30 T cell receptor beta chains share one sample of origin, sequenced in a study of Graves' ophthalmopathy and Graves' hyperthyroidism. Amplification of TCR beta CDR3 regions used RNA transcripts. Investigators did first-round RT-PCR with HTBI primers, then second-round multiplex PCR. TCRdb passed the multiplex PCR reads through MiXCR, listing each CDR3 protein once. The profile shows about 620,000 distinct CDR3 sequences, 22% of them singletons. Material: peripheral blood. The receptors shown here come from a woman younger than 30 with stable Graves' hyperthyroidism. Some clones in this sample may be carry-over from other donors' samples.

There are many counts of this clonotype. The chain employs TRBV20-1 and TRBJ1-2; the match to TRBD1 covers 10 bases. The CDR3 spans 13 residues. V shed 0 bases and J 6 bases; nucleotides not matched to a gene: 1. The germline CDR1 and CDR2 sequences are DFQATT and SNEGSKA (reference sequence). CDR3 in DNA: TGCAGTGCTAGAGAGACAGGGGGCGATGGCTACACCTTC. Translation: CSARETGGDGYTF.

In this sample, this clonotype turned up many times. The rearrangement uses TRBV12-3 or TRBV12-4 and TRBJ2-7, with D maybe TRBD2 (6 bases). The CDR3 consists of 16 residues. V was shortened by 5 bases and J by 3 bases, with 20 bases between the two germline ends. The CDR3, as DNA: TGTGCCAGCAGTCTCTTTTACGGGACTCCAGGCTACGAGCAGTACTTC. This gives the protein CASSLFYGTPGYEQYF.

CDR3 sequence: CASREQGRTGELFF. The CDR3 DNA follows: TGTGCCAGCAGGGAACAGGGGAGAACCGGGGAGCTGTTTTTT. V is TRBV9 and J is TRBJ2-2; 7 bases are shared with TRBD1. Germline V gives CDR1 SGDLS, CDR2 YYNGEE. This CDR3 comprises 14 residues. V lost 5 bases to trimming and J lost 5 bases; unmatched junction nucleotides: 6.

This clonotype was counted only a few times. The chain links TRBV6-2 or TRBV6-3 to TRBJ2-2, with 11 bases matching TRBD2. The germline gives CDR1 MNHEY, CDR2 SVGEGT. V shed 6 bases, J shed 6 bases, and the junction held 12 bases outside the gene matches. The CDR3 length is 17 residues. The CDR3 nucleotides read TGTGCCAGCAGCATAGCCTCTACTAGCGGGAGCTCCGGGGAGCTGTTTTTT. The encoded protein is CASSIASTSGSSGELFF.

This clonotype was seen ten or more times. The V call is TRBV27, the J call TRBJ1-6; unclear D gene. The CDR3 is made up of 15 amino acids. V was pared by 10 bases and J by 7 bases, with 20 bases between. CDR1 and CDR2 (germline): MNHEY, SMNVEV (reference sequence). This chain's CDR3 is CATTRADPWNSPLHF. The CDR3 DNA reads TGTGCCACCACGCGCGCAGACCCGTGGAATTCACCCCTCCACTTT.

The rearrangement links TRBV28 to TRBJ2-7; 8 bases map to TRBD1. The V gene end was trimmed by 5 bases and the J gene end by 3 bases; junction bases not matched to a gene: 9. The CDR3 spans 15 residues. CDR1 MDHEN and CDR2 SYDVKM come from the germline V gene. The CDR3 loop is CASSAIDRGYYEQYF. The CDR3 bases are TGTGCCAGCAGTGCAATAGACAGGGGATACTACGAGCAGTACTTC.

In its sample, this clonotype was seen many times. The chain is built from TRBV24-1 and TRBJ2-5, with D possibly called TRBD1 or TRBD2 (6 bases each). The CDR3 has 12 amino acids. Germline V gene sequence: CDR1 KGHDR, CDR2 SFDVKD. The germline V and J ends were trimmed by 7 bases and 9 bases, with 14 bases remaining between them. This CDR3 reads CATRSPGEAQYF. The CDR3 region has the DNA TGTGCCACCAGATCCCCAGGGGAGGCCCAGTACTTC.

This clonotype showed up many times. This chain links TRBV4-1 with TRBJ2-5; 11 bases are a match to TRBD2. This CDR3 comprises 15 residues. Germline V lookup: CDR1 MGHRA, CDR2 YSYEKL. The V segment lost 4 bases and the J segment 2 bases; nucleotides outside the gene matches: 3. CDR3 loop: CASSRSGGAQETQYF. The CDR3 region has the DNA TGCGCCAGCAGCCGTAGCGGGGGGGCACAAGAGACCCAGTACTTC.

The chain recombines TRBV7-2 with TRBJ2-5; tentatively, D is TRBD1 or TRBD2 (5 bases each). Germline V gene lookup returns CDR1 SGHTA and CDR2 FQGNSA. CDR3 length equals 14 residues. V gave up 2 bases and J gave up 1 base, with 8 bases separating them. CDR3 in DNA: TGTGCCAGCAGCTTAATTGGGACCCAAGAGACCCAGTACTTC. Its protein product is CASSLIGTQETQYF.

This clonotype was counted ten times or more. The genes are TRBV15 and TRBJ2-7; D is unclear. The CDR3 is made up of 14 amino acids. Germline-derived CDR1 and CDR2 are LNHNV and YYDKDF (reference sequence). The germline V and J ends were trimmed by 4 bases and 7 bases, with 17 bases remaining between them. CDR3 residues: CATSTNPNLGEQYF. For the CDR3, the DNA is TGTGCCACCAGCACTAACCCCAACCTGGGAGAGCAGTACTTC.

The chain employs TRBV11-3 and TRBJ1-6, with 8 bases aligning to TRBD1. Germline V lookup: CDR1 SGHNT, CDR2 YENEEA. V dropped 4 bases and J dropped 4; count of bases not matched to a gene: 9. The CDR3 spans 17 residues. CDR3 amino acids: CASSSSTRTGYNSPLHF. The CDR3, as DNA: TGTGCCAGCAGCTCATCTACCAGGACAGGGTATAATTCACCCCTCCACTTT.

This clonotype was detected ten times or more. CDR3: CASSLGPSRMNTEAFF. CDR3 sequence (DNA): TGTGCCAGCAGCTTAGGACCTTCCAGGATGAACACTGAAGCTTTCTTT. V usage is TRBV7-8 and J usage is TRBJ1-1; no reliable D call. The V end lost 1 base, the J end lost 0 bases, and 12 bases lay between the germline ends. Germline CDR1 is SGHVS and CDR2 is FQNEAQ. This CDR3 contains 16 residues.

This clonotype has ten or more counts. V is TRBV19 and J is TRBJ2-5, with 14 bases matching TRBD2. This CDR3 comprises 16 residues. Losses at the gene ends were 6 bases for V and 1 base for J; bases not matched to a gene: 4. In germline, CDR1 is LNHDA, CDR2 SQIVND (reference sequence). Written as DNA, the CDR3 is TGTGCCAGTAGCCTAGGGACTAGCGGGGGCCAAGAGACCCAGTACTTC. This sequence encodes CASSLGTSGGQETQYF. The whole variable domain, remainder taken from reference TRBV19 and TRBJ2-5, is DGGITQSPKYLFRKEGQNVTLSCEQNLNHDAMYWYRQDPGQGLRLIYYSQIVNDFQKGDIAEGYSVSREKKESFPLTVTSAQKNPTAFYLCASSLGTSGGQETQYFGPGTRLLVL.

The sample holds many counts of this clonotype. J is TRBJ2-2 and V is TRBV6-1, with TRBD2 identical over 9 bases. Trimming removed 1 base from V and 6 bases from J; junction bases left unmatched: 15. This CDR3 has 19 amino acids. Germline V gives CDR1 MNHNS, CDR2 SASEGT. The CDR3 spells CASSEVGALLAGRAGELFF. CDR3 bases: TGTGCCAGCAGTGAAGTGGGGGCGCTACTAGCGGGCCGGGCCGGGGAGCTGTTTTTT.

As to this clonotype: A single base separates this from a much larger clone, so it may be a read error. J is TRBJ1-1 and V is TRBV7-6; D unresolved. The CDR3 has 14 residues. Germline loops: CDR1 SGHVS, CDR2 FNYEAQ. The CDR3 loop reads CASSPRDMNTEACF. The CDR3 DNA follows: TGTGCCAGCAGCCCACGGGATATGAACACTGAAGCTTGCTTT.

This clonotype has just a few counts. The rearrangement joins TRBV27 to TRBJ2-5, with D hard to call. Germline values: CDR1 MNHEY, CDR2 SMNVEV (reference sequence). This CDR3 spans 13 amino acids. The V end lost 6 bases, the J end lost 5 bases, and 13 bases lay between the germline ends. The CDR3 spells CASRKQTGETQYF. The CDR3 DNA reads TGTGCCAGCAGGAAACAGACCGGGGAGACCCAGTACTTC.

This clonotype showed up just once. The chain combines TRBV20-1 with TRBJ2-5; D call uncertain. Germline CDR1 is DFQATT and CDR2 is SNEGSKA (reference sequence). The CDR3 covers 13 residues. Trimming removed 0 bases at V and 5 bases at J, with 10 bases between. CDR3 protein: CSARDPAWETQYF. The CDR3 nucleotides read TGCAGTGCTAGAGACCCAGCCTGGGAGACCCAGTACTTC.

J is TRBJ1-2 and V is TRBV7-9; no clear D gene. Germline V gene sequence: CDR1 SEHNR, CDR2 FQNEAQ (reference sequence). This CDR3 spans 14 amino acids. V lost 3 bases and J lost 5, with 13 bases in between. The DNA for the CDR3 is TGTGCCAGCAGCTTCTCCGGCTTAACTTATGGCTACACCTTC. This translates into CASSFSGLTYGYTF.

This clonotype was counted at least ten times. The chain couples TRBV29-1 to TRBJ2-7; 9 nucleotides align to TRBD2. The CDR3 is made up of 12 amino acids. The V segment lost 7 bases and the J segment 3 bases; nucleotides outside the gene matches: 4. Germline CDR1 reads SQVTM; CDR2 reads ANQGSEA. The CDR3 loop reads CSALTSGYEQYF. CDR3 DNA sequence: TGCAGCGCCCTGACTAGCGGCTACGAGCAGTACTTC.

The genes are TRBV12-3 or TRBV12-4 and TRBJ2-7; TRBD1 agrees at 8 bases. The V segment lost 7 bases and the J segment 2 bases; nucleotides outside the gene matches: 4. The CDR3 sequence is 13 residues long. The CDR3 protein is CASKQGVAYEQYF. The CDR3 DNA reads as TGTGCCAGCAAACAGGGGGTAGCCTACGAGCAGTACTTC.

The table lists this clonotype with a few counts. The chain links TRBV6-1 to TRBJ1-2; a weak D match, TRBD1 (5 bases). Germline V lookup: CDR1 MNHNS, CDR2 SASEGT. The CDR3 runs 13 residues. Trimming took off 4 bases at V and 3 bases at J, with 9 bases between the two ends. CDR3 protein: CASSGDGDYGYTF. CDR3 DNA sequence: TGTGCCAGCAGTGGGGACGGAGACTATGGCTACACCTTC.

This clonotype has more than one count but fewer than ten. V and J are TRBV7-2 and TRBJ2-4, with D hard to call. Trimming shortened V by 5 bases and J by 0 bases, and 11 bases separated the two germline ends. Germline V lookup: CDR1 SGHTA, CDR2 FQGNSA. CDR3 size: 15 residues. For the CDR3, the DNA is TGTGCCAGCAGCCGTTCCTTTATAGCCAAAAACATTCAGTACTTC. Its protein product is CASSRSFIAKNIQYF.

The sample holds many counts of this clonotype. CDR3 in DNA: TGTGCCAGCAGGGGCGGGACAGGGGCGCCTCAGCCCCAGCATTTT. Protein sequence: CASRGGTGAPQPQHF. The chain couples TRBV2 to TRBJ1-5; TRBD1 matches at 10 bases. With V trimmed by 6 bases and J by 6 bases, 8 bases remained unmatched. The V gene's germline CDR1 is SNHLY and CDR2 FYNNEI. This CDR3 comprises 15 residues.

This clonotype was observed at least ten times. The chain combines TRBV19 with TRBJ1-1, with D possibly matching TRBD1 (5 bases). Germline values: CDR1 LNHDA, CDR2 SQIVND (reference sequence). The CDR3 spans 13 residues. The V end was cut by 9 bases, the J end by 5 bases, with 16 bases between. CDR3 sequence: CASLGTGGTEAFF. The CDR3 DNA reads TGTGCCAGCCTCGGGACCGGCGGGACTGAAGCTTTCTTT.

The chain joins TRBV5-5 to TRBJ1-5; 8 bases are shared with TRBD1. Germline V gene lookup returns CDR1 SGHKS and CDR2 YYEKEE (reference sequence). Trimming took 6 bases from V and 1 from J; bases not matched to a gene: 6. The CDR3 contains 15 residues. The CDR3 region is CASTRQGLSNQPQHF. In DNA, the CDR3 is TGTGCCAGCACCCGACAGGGGTTAAGCAATCAGCCCCAGCATTTT.

This clonotype was counted many times. The chain combines TRBV7-3 with TRBJ2-2; either TRBD1 or TRBD2 may supply D (6 bases each). Deletions cut 4 bases from V and 4 bases from J, with 16 bases between. Germline CDR1 SGHTA, CDR2 FQGTGA. The CDR3 loop spans 16 amino acids. The CDR3 is CASSSGVAVATGELFF. DNA of the CDR3: TGTGCCAGCAGCTCAGGGGTAGCGGTAGCCACCGGGGAGCTGTTTTTT.

This clonotype showed up just a few times. This rearrangement joins TRBV28 to TRBJ2-5, with D tentatively TRBD2 (7 bases). Trimming took off 0 bases at V and 4 bases at J, with 18 bases between the two ends. The CDR3 is made up of 17 amino acids. Germline lookup yields CDR1 MDHEN and CDR2 SYDVKM. The CDR3 DNA follows: TGTGCCAGCAGTTTATGGAGGGGGGGGGGTTCAGGAGAGACCCAGTACTTC. Translating it yields CASSLWRGGGSGETQYF.

The chain links TRBV27 to TRBJ2-7; D is perhaps TRBD2 (6 bases). CDR1 and CDR2 (germline): MNHEY, SMNVEV (reference sequence). V lost 4 bases and J 5 bases, leaving 18 bases between the germline ends. The CDR3 spans 15 residues. The CDR3 spells CASSSRDFPYDEQYF. CDR3 bases: TGTGCCAGCAGTTCCCGGGACTTCCCCTACGACGAGCAGTACTTC.

The V and J genes are TRBV12-3 or TRBV12-4 and TRBJ2-7; D possibly corresponds to TRBD2 (6 bases). The CDR3 sequence is 17 residues long. V shed 9 bases and J shed 3 bases, with 27 bases lying between them. The CDR3 coding sequence is TGTGCCAGTAGTAGGTCGGACGGGAGTATTATCGGCTACGAGCAGTACTTC. As protein: CASSRSDGSIIGYEQYF.

This clonotype was seen only a few times. CDR3 region: CASSYGAGEDTGELFF. The CDR3 DNA sequence: TGTGCCAGCAGTTACGGGGCAGGGGAGGACACCGGGGAGCTGTTTTTT. The chain employs TRBV6-5 and TRBJ2-2, with D perhaps being TRBD1 or TRBD2 (6 bases each). The V and J ends lost 2 bases and 3 bases respectively, with 13 bases between them. The CDR3 consists of 16 residues. CDR1 and CDR2 (germline): MNHEY, SVGAGI.